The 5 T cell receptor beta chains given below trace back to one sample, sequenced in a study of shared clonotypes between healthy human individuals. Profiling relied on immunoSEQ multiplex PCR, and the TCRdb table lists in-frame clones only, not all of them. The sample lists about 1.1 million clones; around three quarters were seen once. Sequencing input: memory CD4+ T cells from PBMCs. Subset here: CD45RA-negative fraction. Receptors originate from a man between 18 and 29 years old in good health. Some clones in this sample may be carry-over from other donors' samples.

CDR3 protein: CASSPPTAPFYGYTF. Here the CDR3 DNA reads TGTGCCAGCAGTCCGCCGACAGCCCCATTCTATGGCTACACCTTC. The rearrangement uses TRBV28 and TRBJ1-2; D is possibly TRBD1 (5 bases). Trimming cost V 5 bases and J 4 bases, with 17 bases left between them. Germline assignment: CDR1 MDHEN and CDR2 SYDVKM. CDR3 length: 15 amino acids.

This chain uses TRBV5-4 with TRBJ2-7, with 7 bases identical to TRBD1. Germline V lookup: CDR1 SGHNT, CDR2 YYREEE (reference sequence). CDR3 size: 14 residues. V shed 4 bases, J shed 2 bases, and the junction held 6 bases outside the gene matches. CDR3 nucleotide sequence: TGTGCCAGCAGCCCCGGCACAGGGGCCTACGAGCAGTACTTC. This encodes CASSPGTGAYEQYF.

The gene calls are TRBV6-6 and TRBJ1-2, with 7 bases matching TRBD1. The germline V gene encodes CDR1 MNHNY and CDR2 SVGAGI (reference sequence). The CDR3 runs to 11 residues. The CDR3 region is CAAQGGLGYTF. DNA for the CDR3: TGTGCAGCTCAGGGGGGCCTTGGCTACACCTTC.

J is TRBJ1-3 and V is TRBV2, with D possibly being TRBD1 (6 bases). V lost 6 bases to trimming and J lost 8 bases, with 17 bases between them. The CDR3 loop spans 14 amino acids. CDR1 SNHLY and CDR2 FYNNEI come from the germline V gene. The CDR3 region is CASRLTGRGDTIYF. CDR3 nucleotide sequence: TGTGCCAGCAGGCTGACAGGAAGAGGGGACACCATATATTTT.

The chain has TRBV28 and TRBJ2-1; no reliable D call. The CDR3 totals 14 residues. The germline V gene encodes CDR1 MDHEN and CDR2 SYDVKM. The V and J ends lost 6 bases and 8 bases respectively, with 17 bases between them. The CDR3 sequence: CASRVLGSFDEQFF. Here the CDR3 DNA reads TGTGCCAGCAGGGTTCTTGGGTCGTTCGATGAGCAGTTCTTC.